What follows are 27 T cell receptor beta chains derived from one specimen sequenced in a study of blood T cell repertoires in COVID-19. Sequencing was performed with immunoSEQ multiplex PCR; in TCRdb, only in-frame clones are kept and a portion is missing. Among 81,000 or so clones listed, about 89% were seen once. The sample taken for sequencing was peripheral blood. The source is a man aged 65-85 years with active or convalescent COVID-19.

The J gene is TRBJ2-7, the V gene TRBV6-1; D is undetermined. The V and J ends lost 1 base and 5 bases respectively, with 9 bases between them. This CDR3 spans 13 amino acids. CDR1 and CDR2 (germline): MNHNS, SASEGT. The CDR3 DNA reads as TGTGCCAGCAGTGAAGTCACTCCTAACGAGCAGTACTTC. This gives the protein CASSEVTPNEQYF.

There are a few counts of this clone. The chain joins TRBV9 to TRBJ2-1; 8 bases line up with TRBD1. This CDR3 contains 15 residues. Germline V lookup: CDR1 SGDLS, CDR2 YYNGEE. V dropped 0 bases and J dropped 8; count of bases not matched to a gene: 7. The CDR3 DNA is TGTGCCAGCAGCGTAGTAGGGGCAGGGGGCGATGAGCAGTTCTTC. Its translation is CASSVVGAGGDEQFF.

The chain is built from TRBV5-1 and TRBJ2-7; TRBD1 aligns across 7 bases. CDR1 is SGHRS and CDR2 is YFSETQ in the germline V gene. Losses at the gene ends were 4 bases for V and 1 base for J; bases not matched to a gene: 5. The CDR3 runs 14 residues. The CDR3 loop reads CASSPWTGSYEQYF. CDR3 DNA sequence: TGCGCCAGCAGCCCCTGGACAGGATCCTACGAGCAGTACTTC.

The V gene is TRBV30, the J gene TRBJ1-5; D perhaps matches TRBD1 (5 bases). The CDR3 length is 15 residues. Germline V gene sequence: CDR1 GTSNPN, CDR2 SVGIG (reference sequence). Trimming took off 4 bases at V and 6 bases at J, with 19 bases between the two ends. The CDR3 DNA sequence: TGTGCCTGGAACCCAAGCGGGGGGGTTGGTCAGCCCCAGCATTTT. Its translation is CAWNPSGGVGQPQHF.

This clone was observed once. This chain joins TRBV18 and TRBJ2-5; maybe TRBD2 (7 bases). Germline V gene data show CDR1 as KGHSH and CDR2 as LQKENI. This CDR3 comprises 15 residues. Between the trimmed V and J ends, which lost 3 bases and 5 bases, there was a span of 16 bases. The DNA of the CDR3 is TGTGCCAGCTCACCCCTGTCGGGGGGCGAGGAGACCCAGTACTTC. This translates into CASSPLSGGEETQYF.

CDR3 region: CASIHINEQFF. CDR3 nucleotide sequence: TGTGCCAGCATCCACATCAATGAGCAGTTCTTC. This sequence joins TRBV6-6 and TRBJ2-1, with unresolved D. The CDR3 contains 11 residues. CDR1 is MNHNY, CDR2 SVGAGI, per germline (reference sequence). Trimming removed 7 bases from V and 6 bases from J, with 7 bases in between.

The genes are TRBV20-1 and TRBJ1-3; no reliable D call. Trimming pared 5 bases from V and 0 bases from J, leaving 2 bases between. There are 11 residues in the CDR3. Germline-derived CDR1 and CDR2 are DFQATT and SNEGSKA (reference sequence). CDR3: CSALSGNTIYF. The CDR3 coding sequence is TGCAGTGCTCTCTCTGGAAACACCATATATTTT.

This clone came up a few times. The chain is built from TRBV2 and TRBJ1-4; D is possibly TRBD1 (5 bases). This CDR3 comprises 13 residues. V was cut by 10 bases and J by 7 bases, with 16 bases left in between. Germline V gene data show CDR1 as SNHLY and CDR2 as FYNNEI. CDR3 in DNA: TGTGCCATTCAACGGGGGACTCGTGAAAAACTGTTTTTT. It specifies CAIQRGTREKLFF.

This rearrangement joins TRBV4-1 to TRBJ2-7; 13 bases fit TRBD2. This CDR3 has 16 amino acids. The V gene's germline CDR1 is MGHRA and CDR2 YSYEKL. With 4 bases clipped from V and 2 bases from J, the junction kept 5 bases outside the gene matches. As DNA, the CDR3 is TGCGCCAGCAGCCGCGCCGGGACTAGCGGGACCTACGAGCAGTACTTC. Translating it yields CASSRAGTSGTYEQYF.

The rearrangement uses TRBV28 and TRBJ1-5; D not resolved. The CDR3 length is 14 residues. Germline assignment: CDR1 MDHEN and CDR2 SYDVKM. V gave up 9 bases and J gave up 6 bases, with 18 bases separating them. The CDR3 here is CASLVGGKGQPQHF. CDR3 in DNA: TGTGCCAGTCTCGTGGGAGGGAAAGGTCAGCCCCAGCATTTT. Looking up the rest from reference TRBV28 and TRBJ1-5 gives the full variable domain: DVKVTQSSRYLVKRTGEKVFLECVQDMDHENMFWYRQDPGLGLRLIYFSYDVKMKEKGDIPEGYSVSREKKERFSLILESASTNQTSMYLCASLVGGKGQPQHFGDGTRLSIL.

The V gene is TRBV27, the J gene TRBJ1-3, with 7 bases identical to TRBD1. Germline-derived CDR1 and CDR2 are MNHEY and SMNVEV (reference sequence). The trim removed 2 bases at V and 2 bases at J, leaving 9 bases unmatched. There are 17 residues in the CDR3. The CDR3 DNA follows: TGTGCCAGCAGTTTAAGGGGACAGCTCCACGCTGGAAACACCATATATTTT. Amino acid sequence: CASSLRGQLHAGNTIYF.

This chain uses TRBV4-3 with TRBJ1-4; D not resolved. V was shortened by 0 bases and J by 11 bases, with 13 bases between the two germline ends. CDR1 and CDR2 from the germline V gene are LGHNA and YSLEER. CDR3 size: 14 residues. CDR3 region: CASSQDFSVRKLFF. Written as DNA, the CDR3 is TGCGCCAGCAGCCAAGATTTTTCCGTGCGGAAACTGTTTTTT.

The rearrangement uses TRBV7-2 and TRBJ1-1; D perhaps matches TRBD1 (5 bases). Germline V CDR1 and CDR2: SGHTA, FQGNSA. The germline V and J ends were trimmed by 1 base and 0 bases, with 18 bases remaining between them. The CDR3 has 18 amino acids. CDR3 nucleotide sequence: TGTGCCAGCAGCTTAGGGTGGGGCGGTGGAATCATGAACACTGAAGCTTTCTTT. As protein: CASSLGWGGGIMNTEAFF.

V and J are TRBV29-1 and TRBJ2-5; 7 nucleotides align to TRBD1. In germline, CDR1 is SQVTM, CDR2 ANQGSEA. This CDR3 region has 13 residues. Trimming at V came to 7 bases and at J to 4 bases, leaving 9 bases not matched to a gene. In DNA form, the CDR3 reads TGCAGCGCCACCGACAGGGTTCGAGAGACCCAGTACTTC. Translating it yields CSATDRVRETQYF.

This chain joins TRBV7-2 and TRBJ1-2; D might be TRBD1 (5 bases). The germline V gene encodes CDR1 SGHTA and CDR2 FQGNSA. Trimming removed 4 bases at V and 5 bases at J, with 8 bases between. The length of the CDR3 is 12 residues. The CDR3 spells CASSSPGYGYTF. CDR3 in DNA: TGTGCCAGCAGCTCCCCAGGGTATGGCTACACCTTC.

The CDR3 DNA reads TGTGCCAGCTCACCGGCGGGGGCTGACACTGAAGCTTTCTTT. Translated, it gives CASSPAGADTEAFF. The V call is TRBV18, the J call TRBJ1-1; possibly TRBD1 for D (6 bases). V shed 3 bases and J shed 3 bases, with 11 bases lying between them. The germline gives CDR1 KGHSH, CDR2 LQKENI. This CDR3 comprises 14 residues. The full variable domain, in which reference TRBV18 and TRBJ1-1 provide the parts outside the CDR3, is NAGVMQNPRHLVRRRGQEARLRCSPMKGHSHVYWYRQLPEEGLKFMVYLQKENIIDESGMPKERFSAEFPKEGPSILRIQQVVRGDSAAYFCASSPAGADTEAFFGQGTRLTVV.

The chain employs TRBV25-1 and TRBJ2-5; a possible D gene is TRBD2 (5 bases). From germline, CDR1 is MGHDK and CDR2 SYGVNS. The CDR3 totals 11 residues. Deletions cut 4 bases from V and 7 bases from J, with 7 bases between. CDR3 protein: CASSVSATQYF. The CDR3 DNA is TGTGCCAGCAGTGTTAGCGCGACCCAGTACTTC.

The J gene is TRBJ1-2, the V gene TRBV12-3 or TRBV12-4; D is unclear. The CDR3 extends over 13 amino acids. Trimming removed 6 bases at V and 7 bases at J, with 15 bases between. CDR3 region: CASSPRGGFGYTF. For the CDR3, the DNA is TGTGCCAGCAGCCCTCGAGGCGGCTTTGGCTACACCTTC.

CDR3 protein: CASSGTGNTGELFF. CDR3 coding DNA: TGTGCCAGTTCCGGGACAGGGAACACCGGGGAGCTGTTTTTT. V is TRBV2 and J is TRBJ2-2, with 8 bases fitting TRBD1. CDR3 length: 14 amino acids. V was pared by 9 bases and J by 1 base, with 4 bases of the junction left unmatched. Germline V gene data show CDR1 as SNHLY and CDR2 as FYNNEI.

The genes are TRBV11-2 and TRBJ2-7, with TRBD2 as a possible D gene (5 bases). Trimming pared 0 bases from V and 5 bases from J, leaving 17 bases between. The germline V gene encodes CDR1 SGHAT and CDR2 FQNNGV. The CDR3 extends over 16 amino acids. CDR3 in DNA: TGTGCCAGCAGCTTAGATCCCTTGCCGGGGTTGGACGAGCAGTACTTC. Translating gives CASSLDPLPGLDEQYF.

Written as DNA, the CDR3 is TGTGCCAGCAGTGGGGCGCTCTACTATGGCTACACCTTC. Encoded protein: CASSGALYYGYTF. The chain couples TRBV2 to TRBJ1-2; D unclear. Trimming stripped 4 bases from V and 3 bases from J, with 9 bases between. CDR3 length: 13 amino acids. The germline V gene has CDR1 SNHLY and CDR2 FYNNEI.

The J gene is TRBJ2-2, the V gene TRBV4-1; 14 nucleotides line up with TRBD2. Germline V gene sequence: CDR1 MGHRA, CDR2 YSYEKL. With 4 bases clipped from V and 6 bases from J, the junction kept 7 bases outside the gene matches. This CDR3 spans 17 amino acids. CDR3 coding DNA: TGCGCCAGCAGCCCGCCGACTAGCGGGGGGGCCGCCGGGGAGCTGTTTTTT. Translated, it gives CASSPPTSGGAAGELFF.

The chain links TRBV9 to TRBJ1-2, with 7 bases lining up with TRBD1. The V segment lost 8 bases and the J segment 3 bases; nucleotides outside the gene matches: 7. The CDR3 is made up of 13 amino acids. CDR1 and CDR2 from the germline V gene are SGDLS and YYNGEE. The DNA for the CDR3 is TGTGCCAGTAAAACGACAGGGCACTATGGCTACACCTTC. Translated: CASKTTGHYGYTF.

The chain combines TRBV5-1 with TRBJ1-1; 8 bases match TRBD1. Trimming removed 6 bases from V and 2 bases from J; junction bases left unmatched: 6. Germline values: CDR1 SGHRS, CDR2 YFSETQ. CDR3 length equals 14 residues. The CDR3 loop is CASTVQGVNTEAFF. In nucleotides, the CDR3 is TGCGCCAGCACCGTACAGGGGGTTAACACTGAAGCTTTCTTT.

The J gene is TRBJ2-7, the V gene TRBV15; 8 nucleotides align to TRBD1. Losses at the gene ends were 6 bases for V and 4 bases for J; bases not matched to a gene: 14. CDR3 length: 16 residues. CDR1 and CDR2 (germline): LNHNV, YYDKDF (reference sequence). The CDR3, as DNA: TGTGCCACCAGTTCGAGCGTAGTGCAGGGGGCATACGAGCAGTACTTC. It translates to CATSSSVVQGAYEQYF.

This sequence joins TRBV24-1 and TRBJ2-1, with 10 nucleotides matching TRBD2. CDR1 and CDR2 from the germline V gene are KGHDR and SFDVKD. With 10 bases clipped from V and 4 bases from J, the junction kept 6 bases outside the gene matches. There are 14 residues in the CDR3. DNA of the CDR3: TGTGCCACAGGTAGCGGGGGGTCGTACAATGAGCAGTTCTTC. Translating it yields CATGSGGSYNEQFF.

Only one count was recorded for this clone. CDR3 amino acids: CASSPGTGLGYTF. Here the CDR3 DNA reads TGTGCCAGCAGCCCCGGGACAGGGCTTGGCTACACCTTC. The V gene is TRBV12-3 or TRBV12-4, the J gene TRBJ1-2, with TRBD1 matching over 9 bases. V gave up 6 bases and J gave up 7 bases; unmatched junction bases: 6. The length of the CDR3 is 13 residues.